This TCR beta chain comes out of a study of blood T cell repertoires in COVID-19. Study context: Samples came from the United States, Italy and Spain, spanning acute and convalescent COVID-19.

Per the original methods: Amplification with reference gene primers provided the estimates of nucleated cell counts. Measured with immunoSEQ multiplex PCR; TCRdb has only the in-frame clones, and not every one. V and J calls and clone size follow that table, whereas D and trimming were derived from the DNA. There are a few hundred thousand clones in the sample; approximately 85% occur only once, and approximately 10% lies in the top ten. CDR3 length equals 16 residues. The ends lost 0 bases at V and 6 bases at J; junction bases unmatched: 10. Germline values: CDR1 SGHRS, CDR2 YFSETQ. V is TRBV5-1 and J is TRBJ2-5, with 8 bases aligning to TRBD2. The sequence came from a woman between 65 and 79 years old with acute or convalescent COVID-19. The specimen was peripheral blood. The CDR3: CASSLAGTGGQKTQYF. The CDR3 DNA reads TGCGCCAGCAGCTTGGCCGGAACGGGGGGGCAGAAGACCCAGTACTTC.